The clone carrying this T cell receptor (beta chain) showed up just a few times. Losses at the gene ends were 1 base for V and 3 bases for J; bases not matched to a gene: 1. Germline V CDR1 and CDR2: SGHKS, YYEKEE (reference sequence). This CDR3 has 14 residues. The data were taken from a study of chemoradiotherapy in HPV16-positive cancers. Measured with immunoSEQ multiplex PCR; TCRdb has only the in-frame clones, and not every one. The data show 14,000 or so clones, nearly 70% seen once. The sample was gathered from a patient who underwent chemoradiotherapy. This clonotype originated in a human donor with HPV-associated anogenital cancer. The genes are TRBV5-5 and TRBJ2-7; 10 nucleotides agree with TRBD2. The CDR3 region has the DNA TGTGCCAGCAGCTTGTCTAGCGGGGGCTACGAGCAGTACTTC. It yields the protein CASSLSSGGYEQYF.